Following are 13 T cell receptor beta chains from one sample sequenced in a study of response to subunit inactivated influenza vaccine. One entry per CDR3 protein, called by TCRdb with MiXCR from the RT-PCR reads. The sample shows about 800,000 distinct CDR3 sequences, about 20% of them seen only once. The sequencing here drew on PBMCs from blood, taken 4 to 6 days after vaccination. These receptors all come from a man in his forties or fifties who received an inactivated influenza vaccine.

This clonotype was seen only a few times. The CDR3 DNA reads as TGTGCCAGCAGTTCTGACAGGGGAATCGGGGGTGCGAGCAATCAGCCCCAGCATTTT. Its translation is CASSSDRGIGGASNQPQHF. The chain combines TRBV6-2 or TRBV6-3 with TRBJ1-5; 8 nucleotides line up with TRBD1. The germline gives CDR1 MNHEY, CDR2 SVGEGT. The J segment lost 1 base and the V segment lost 4 bases, leaving 15 bases of the junction unmatched. The CDR3 consists of 19 residues.

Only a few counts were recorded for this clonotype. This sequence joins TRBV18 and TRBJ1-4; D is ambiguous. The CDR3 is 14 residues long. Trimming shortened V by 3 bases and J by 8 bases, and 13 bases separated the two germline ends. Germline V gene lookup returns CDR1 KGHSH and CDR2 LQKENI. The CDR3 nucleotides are TGTGCCAGCTCACCGCCCCCAGTCGGAGAAAAACTGTTTTTT. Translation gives CASSPPPVGEKLFF.

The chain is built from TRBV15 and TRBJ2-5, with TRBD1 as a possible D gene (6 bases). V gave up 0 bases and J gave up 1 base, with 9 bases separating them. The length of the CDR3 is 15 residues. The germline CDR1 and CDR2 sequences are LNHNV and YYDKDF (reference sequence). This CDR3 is CATSRDGQIQETQYF. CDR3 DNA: TGTGCCACCAGCAGAGACGGACAGATCCAAGAGACCCAGTACTTC.

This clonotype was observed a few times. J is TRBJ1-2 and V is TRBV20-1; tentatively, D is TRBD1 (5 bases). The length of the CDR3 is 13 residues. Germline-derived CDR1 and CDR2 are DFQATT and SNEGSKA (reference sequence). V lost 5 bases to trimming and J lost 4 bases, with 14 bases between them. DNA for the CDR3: TGCAGTGCTTCCGGGACGGAGTTCTATGGCTACACCTTC. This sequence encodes CSASGTEFYGYTF.

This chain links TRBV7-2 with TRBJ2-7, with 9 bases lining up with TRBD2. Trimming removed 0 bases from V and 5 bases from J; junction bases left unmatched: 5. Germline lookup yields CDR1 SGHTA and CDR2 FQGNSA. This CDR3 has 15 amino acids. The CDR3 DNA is TGTGCCAGCAGCTTAGCAGGGCGGGGGGGCCACGAGCAGTACTTC. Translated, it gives CASSLAGRGGHEQYF.

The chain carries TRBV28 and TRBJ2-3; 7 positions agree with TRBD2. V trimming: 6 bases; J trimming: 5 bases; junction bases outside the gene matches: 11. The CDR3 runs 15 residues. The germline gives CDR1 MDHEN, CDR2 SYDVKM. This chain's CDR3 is CASRNPSGAGDTQYF. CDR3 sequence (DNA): TGTGCCAGCAGGAACCCCAGCGGGGCAGGAGATACGCAGTATTTT.

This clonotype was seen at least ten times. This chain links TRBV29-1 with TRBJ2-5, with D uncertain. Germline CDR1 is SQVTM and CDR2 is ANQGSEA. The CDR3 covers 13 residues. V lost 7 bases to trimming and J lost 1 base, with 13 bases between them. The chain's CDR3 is CSGRPGSQETQYF. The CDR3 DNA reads TGCAGCGGCAGGCCCGGTTCCCAAGAGACCCAGTACTTC.

This CDR3 reads CAISKDRTGSYEQYF. CDR3 coding DNA: TGTGCCATCAGTAAGGACAGGACCGGATCCTACGAGCAGTACTTC. The chain joins TRBV10-3 to TRBJ2-7; 7 bases match TRBD1. Per germline, CDR1 ENHRY and CDR2 SYGVKD. Trimming removed 5 bases from V and 1 base from J; junction bases left unmatched: 8. This CDR3 comprises 15 residues.

CDR3: CSARPGGKPSYEQYF. CDR3 DNA sequence: TGCAGTGCCAGACCCGGTGGAAAGCCGTCCTACGAGCAGTACTTC. The chain employs TRBV20-1 and TRBJ2-7; D gene unclear. The CDR3 has 15 residues. Trimming left V 6 bases short and J 1 base short, with 19 bases between. Germline V gene data show CDR1 as DFQATT and CDR2 as SNEGSKA (reference sequence).

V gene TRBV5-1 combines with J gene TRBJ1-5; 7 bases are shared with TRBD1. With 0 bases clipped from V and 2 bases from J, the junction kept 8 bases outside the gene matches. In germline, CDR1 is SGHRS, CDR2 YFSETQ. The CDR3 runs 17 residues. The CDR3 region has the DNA TGCGCCAGCAGCTTGGGGGAGGGGGCAGGTGGCAATCAGCCCCAGCATTTT. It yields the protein CASSLGEGAGGNQPQHF.

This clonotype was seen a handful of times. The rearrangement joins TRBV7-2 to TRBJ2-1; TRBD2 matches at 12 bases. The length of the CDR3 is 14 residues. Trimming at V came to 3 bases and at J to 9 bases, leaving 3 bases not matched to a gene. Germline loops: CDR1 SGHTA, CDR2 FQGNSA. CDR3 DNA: TGTGCCAGCAGCTTGCTAGCGGGGGGGCCTGAGCAGTTCTTC. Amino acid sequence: CASSLLAGGPEQFF.

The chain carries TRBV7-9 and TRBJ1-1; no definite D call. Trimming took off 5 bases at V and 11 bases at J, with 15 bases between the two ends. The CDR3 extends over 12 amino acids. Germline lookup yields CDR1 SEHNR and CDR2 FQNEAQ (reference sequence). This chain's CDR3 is CASSPEENGAFF. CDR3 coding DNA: TGTGCCAGCAGCCCAGAGGAGAACGGCGCTTTCTTT.

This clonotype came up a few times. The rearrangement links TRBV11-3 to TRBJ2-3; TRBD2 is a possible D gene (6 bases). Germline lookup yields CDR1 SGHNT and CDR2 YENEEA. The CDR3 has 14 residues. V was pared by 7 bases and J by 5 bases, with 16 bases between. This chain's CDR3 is CASTGGAQGDTQYF. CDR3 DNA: TGTGCCAGCACCGGGGGAGCCCAAGGAGATACGCAGTATTTT.